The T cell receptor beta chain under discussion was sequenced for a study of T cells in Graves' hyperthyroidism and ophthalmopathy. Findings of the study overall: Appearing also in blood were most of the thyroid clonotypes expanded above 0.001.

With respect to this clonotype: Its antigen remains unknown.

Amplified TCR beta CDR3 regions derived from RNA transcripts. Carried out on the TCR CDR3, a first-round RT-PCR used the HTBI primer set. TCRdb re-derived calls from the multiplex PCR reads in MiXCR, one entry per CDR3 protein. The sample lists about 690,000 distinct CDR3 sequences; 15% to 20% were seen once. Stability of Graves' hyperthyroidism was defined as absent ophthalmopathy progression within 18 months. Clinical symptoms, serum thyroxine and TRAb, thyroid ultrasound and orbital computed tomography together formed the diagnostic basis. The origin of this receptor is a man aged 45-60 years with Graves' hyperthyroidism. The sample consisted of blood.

In nucleotides, the CDR3 is TGTGCCAGCAGTCCGATACCCGGGACAGGGTCTAATGAAAAACTGTTTTTT. The encoded protein is CASSPIPGTGSNEKLFF. This rearrangement joins TRBV27 to TRBJ1-4, with 9 bases identical to TRBD1. The V gene's germline CDR1 is MNHEY and CDR2 SMNVEV (reference sequence). CDR3 length equals 17 residues. V lost 5 bases and J lost 3; bases outside the gene matches: 10.